The 28 T cell receptor beta chains reported below all come from one sample, sequenced in a study of blood T cell repertoires in COVID-19. The table came from immunoSEQ multiplex PCR; TCRdb's copy has only in-frame clones and leaves some out. This sample has hundreds of thousands of clones, with around 86% found just once. What was sequenced was PBMCs or T cells enriched from blood (not recorded which). Receptor source: a woman between 40 and 55 years old with acute COVID-19.

The genes are TRBV27 and TRBJ2-3; D is unresolved. V lost 5 bases, J lost 4 bases, and 10 bases lay in between. CDR3 length: 13 residues. Germline CDR1 is MNHEY and CDR2 is SMNVEV (reference sequence). In DNA form, the CDR3 reads TGTGCCAGCAGTCGAATTAGTGCAGATACGCAGTATTTT. The encoded protein is CASSRISADTQYF.

This clone occurred once. This chain joins TRBV11-1 and TRBJ1-1, with unresolved D. The CDR3 spans 14 residues. CDR1 SGHAT and CDR2 FQDESV come from the germline V gene (reference sequence). The V and J ends lost 2 bases and 2 bases respectively, with 9 bases between them. CDR3 residues: CASSLNGLNTEAFF. DNA of the CDR3: TGTGCCAGCAGCTTAAACGGACTAAACACTGAAGCTTTCTTT. Variable domain in full (rest from reference TRBV11-1 and TRBJ1-1): EAEVAQSPRYKITEKSQAVAFWCDPISGHATLYWYRQILGQGPELLVQFQDESVVDDSQLPKDRFSAERLKGVDSTLKIQPAELGDSAMYLCASSLNGLNTEAFFGQGTRLTVV.

The chain carries TRBV9 and TRBJ2-1; 8 nucleotides agree with TRBD2. Germline trimming cut 7 bases from V and 1 base from J; bases unmatched to any gene: 10. The CDR3 runs to 16 residues. Germline V gives CDR1 SGDLS, CDR2 YYNGEE. CDR3 sequence: CASPRVAGLSYNEQFF. The CDR3 DNA reads as TGTGCCAGCCCCCGGGTAGCGGGACTGTCCTACAATGAGCAGTTCTTC.

This clone was seen only once. This chain joins TRBV20-1 and TRBJ2-1; the D is unclear. The V end lost 6 bases, the J end lost 7 bases, and 7 bases lay between the germline ends. Germline CDR1 DFQATT, CDR2 SNEGSKA (reference sequence). There are 10 residues in the CDR3. CDR3: CSASANEQFF. Written as DNA, the CDR3 is TGCAGTGCCTCAGCGAATGAGCAGTTCTTC.

J is TRBJ2-4 and V is TRBV28, with 8 nucleotides matching TRBD2. Looked up from germline, CDR1 is MDHEN and CDR2 is SYDVKM. V gave up 5 bases and J gave up 0 bases; unmatched junction bases: 6. The CDR3 runs 16 residues. The CDR3 reads CASSLTGGAAKNIQYF. CDR3 coding DNA: TGTGCCAGCAGTCTGACCGGGGGGGCAGCCAAAAACATTCAGTACTTC.

The chain has TRBV10-1 and TRBJ1-1; 9 positions match TRBD1. V was pared by 6 bases and J by 4 bases, with 3 bases of the junction left unmatched. This CDR3 spans 13 amino acids. Per germline, CDR1 WNHNN and CDR2 SYGVQD (reference sequence). The CDR3 reads CASRVDRGTEAFF. CDR3 sequence (DNA): TGCGCCAGCAGGGTGGACAGGGGCACTGAAGCTTTCTTT.

The chain uses TRBV12-5 and TRBJ1-1; tentatively, D is TRBD1 (5 bases). The germline CDR1 and CDR2 sequences are LGHNT and FRNRAP. The CDR3 covers 15 residues. With 6 bases removed from V and 0 bases from J, the gap between germline ends came to 14 bases. CDR3 loop: CASGPGGVLNTEAFF. The CDR3 coding sequence is TGTGCTAGTGGGCCCGGGGGGGTACTGAACACTGAAGCTTTCTTT.

The J gene is TRBJ1-2, the V gene TRBV2; D not resolved. V lost 5 bases and J 2 bases, leaving 3 bases between the germline ends. Per the germline V gene, CDR1 is SNHLY and CDR2 is FYNNEI. The CDR3 sequence is 11 residues long. The CDR3 sequence: CASSSNYGYTF. For the CDR3, the DNA is TGTGCCAGCAGTTCAAACTATGGCTACACCTTC.

The genes are TRBV7-8 and TRBJ2-1; 9 bases agree with TRBD1. V dropped 6 bases and J dropped 2; count of bases not matched to a gene: 8. From germline, CDR1 is SGHVS and CDR2 FQNEAQ. CDR3 length equals 16 residues. CDR3 protein: CASRKTTGGAYNEQFF. In nucleotides, the CDR3 is TGTGCCAGCAGAAAAACGACAGGGGGAGCCTACAATGAGCAGTTCTTC.

V gene TRBV5-1 combines with J gene TRBJ2-1, with 8 bases lining up with TRBD1. Germline V gene lookup returns CDR1 SGHRS and CDR2 YFSETQ. V lost 4 bases, J lost 5 bases, and 5 bases stayed unmatched. The CDR3 loop spans 14 amino acids. This CDR3 reads CASSPGTGNNEQFF. The CDR3 nucleotides read TGCGCCAGCAGCCCCGGGACAGGTAACAATGAGCAGTTCTTC.

The chain recombines TRBV2 with TRBJ2-2; D possibly corresponds to TRBD1 (6 bases). V lost 3 bases to trimming and J lost 3 bases, with 17 bases between them. The CDR3 is 17 residues long. The germline V gene encodes CDR1 SNHLY and CDR2 FYNNEI. CDR3: CASSEIAGDRDTGELFF. The CDR3 region has the DNA TGTGCCAGCAGTGAGATTGCAGGGGACCGGGACACCGGGGAGCTGTTTTTT.

V and J are TRBV28 and TRBJ1-2; 12 bases are shared with TRBD1. The CDR3 is 16 amino acids. V dropped 0 bases and J dropped 6; count of bases not matched to a gene: 5. Per germline, CDR1 MDHEN and CDR2 SYDVKM. The CDR3 DNA is TGTGCCAGCAGTTTATGGACCGGGACAGGGGGCAATGGCTACACCTTC. Translated: CASSLWTGTGGNGYTF.

The count of this clone is one. Distinct nucleotide sequences in the sample also encode this CDR3. The rearrangement links TRBV9 to TRBJ2-7; TRBD2 matches at 7 bases. CDR3 length equals 14 residues. The germline gives CDR1 SGDLS, CDR2 YYNGEE. The J segment lost 2 bases and the V segment lost 0 bases, leaving 2 bases of the junction unmatched. CDR3 residues: CASSVAGGTYEQYF. The CDR3 bases are TGTGCCAGCAGCGTAGCGGGGGGAACCTACGAGCAGTACTTC.

This rearrangement joins TRBV5-4 to TRBJ2-7; D gene uncertain. The CDR3 contains 13 residues. The germline V and J ends were trimmed by 3 bases and 2 bases, with 9 bases remaining between them. Germline V lookup: CDR1 SGHNT, CDR2 YYREEE (reference sequence). The CDR3 DNA is TGTGCCAGCAGCTCCAACTACGCCTACGAGCAGTACTTC. Protein sequence: CASSSNYAYEQYF. Full variable domain (outside the CDR3, taken from reference TRBV5-4 and TRBJ2-7): ETGVTQSPTHLIKTRGQQVTLRCSSQSGHNTVSWYQQALGQGPQFIFQYYREEENGRGNFPPRFSGLQFPNYSSELNVNALELDDSALYLCASSSNYAYEQYFGPGTRLTVT.

V gene TRBV25-1 combines with J gene TRBJ2-3; TRBD2 matches at 7 bases. The V and J ends lost 0 bases and 5 bases, in that order; junction bases with no gene match: 5. The CDR3 sequence is 15 residues long. Looked up from germline, CDR1 is MGHDK and CDR2 is SYGVNS. The CDR3 here is CASSEYREAGDTQYF. The CDR3 bases are TGTGCCAGCAGTGAATATCGGGAGGCTGGAGATACGCAGTATTTT.

The rearrangement uses TRBV29-1 and TRBJ1-1; D gene ambiguous. CDR3 size: 13 residues. Germline V gives CDR1 SQVTM, CDR2 ANQGSEA. V was trimmed by 3 bases and J by 4 bases, leaving 12 bases between them. The CDR3 reads CSVDRTAGTEAFF. The CDR3 nucleotides read TGCAGCGTTGACCGGACCGCGGGCACTGAAGCTTTCTTT.

The chain uses TRBV25-1 and TRBJ2-3; tentatively, D is TRBD2 (5 bases). Trimming took 4 bases from V and 0 from J, leaving 14 bases between them. This CDR3 has 16 amino acids. Germline CDR1 MGHDK, CDR2 SYGVNS. The CDR3 DNA sequence: TGTGCCAGCAGTGCGGGAAGCGAGATTAGCACAGATACGCAGTATTTT. Its protein is CASSAGSEISTDTQYF.

This rearrangement joins TRBV30 to TRBJ2-7; 11 nucleotides agree with TRBD2. V lost 0 bases and J lost 5; bases outside the gene matches: 6. CDR1 is GTSNPN and CDR2 is SVGIG in the germline V gene (reference sequence). The CDR3 is made up of 15 amino acids. Here the CDR3 DNA reads TGTGCCTGGAGTGTACGGCTAGCGGGAGGCAACGAGCAGTACTTC. Protein sequence: CAWSVRLAGGNEQYF.

The V call is TRBV4-1, the J call TRBJ2-1; no firm D call. Germline V CDR1 and CDR2: MGHRA, YSYEKL. The CDR3 extends over 20 amino acids. V gave up 7 bases and J gave up 6 bases, with 34 bases separating them. CDR3 amino acids: CASTLGWRRSRVSRVNEQFF. CDR3 nucleotides: TGCGCCAGCACTCTCGGCTGGCGTAGATCCCGCGTCTCACGGGTCAATGAGCAGTTCTTC.

This chain uses TRBV18 with TRBJ2-1; 8 bases are a match to TRBD1. CDR3 length: 14 residues. Trimming took 8 bases from V and 5 from J; bases not matched to a gene: 8. From germline, CDR1 is KGHSH and CDR2 LQKENI. In DNA form, the CDR3 reads TGTGCCAGCGCGGAGGGGGGACAGGACAATGAGCAGTTCTTC. It translates to CASAEGGQDNEQFF.

The rearrangement uses TRBV6-2 or TRBV6-3 and TRBJ2-7, with D tentatively TRBD1 (6 bases). The germline V and J ends were trimmed by 4 bases and 4 bases, with 14 bases remaining between them. Germline values: CDR1 MNHEY, CDR2 SVGEGT. The CDR3 is made up of 14 amino acids. CDR3 amino acids: CASSLGQTPYEQYF. In nucleotides, the CDR3 is TGTGCCAGCAGTTTAGGACAGACACCTTACGAGCAGTACTTC.

The chain is built from TRBV4-2 and TRBJ2-5, with 11 bases matching TRBD2. The V gene's germline CDR1 is LGHNA and CDR2 YNFKEQ. The CDR3 totals 15 residues. V gave up 1 base and J gave up 7 bases; unmatched junction bases: 5. This CDR3 reads CASSQVGLAAGTQYF. CDR3 in DNA: TGTGCCAGCAGCCAAGTGGGACTAGCGGCGGGGACCCAGTACTTC.

This chain joins TRBV11-1 and TRBJ2-7; 10 nucleotides align to TRBD2. V was clipped by 3 bases and J by 0 bases; unmatched bases: 5. The CDR3 is made up of 16 amino acids. Germline lookup yields CDR1 SGHAT and CDR2 FQDESV (reference sequence). The CDR3 nucleotides are TGTGCCAGCAGCTTGTCTAGCGGGGGAAGCTCCTACGAGCAGTACTTC. As protein: CASSLSSGGSSYEQYF.

The chain has TRBV29-1 and TRBJ1-5, with a weak D call TRBD1 (5 bases). V dropped 4 bases and J dropped 7 bases, with 11 bases sitting between them. Per germline, CDR1 SQVTM and CDR2 ANQGSEA. The CDR3 runs to 12 residues. The CDR3 spells CSVVRGGQPQHF. The CDR3 DNA sequence: TGCAGCGTTGTAAGGGGTGGCCAGCCCCAGCATTTT.

This chain connects TRBV21-1 to TRBJ1-6; TRBD1 reflects the table's D call only, with no check against the DNA. TRBV21-1 is recorded as a pseudogene. The CDR3 loop spans 14 amino acids. Here the CDR3 reads CASSNEQGASPLHF. DNA for the CDR3: TGTGCCAGCAGCAATGAACAGGGGGCCTCACCCCTCCACTTT.

The J gene is TRBJ1-4, the V gene TRBV7-9; D gene unclear. In germline, CDR1 is SEHNR, CDR2 FQNEAQ (reference sequence). Trimming removed 5 bases from V and 5 bases from J, with 12 bases in between. The CDR3 is 14 amino acids. This chain's CDR3 is CASSPPWRNEKLFF. The CDR3 DNA reads as TGTGCCAGCAGCCCGCCTTGGAGAAATGAAAAACTGTTTTTT.

This clone was seen once. The chain joins TRBV19 to TRBJ1-5; D unresolved. This CDR3 comprises 13 residues. With 2 bases removed from V and 9 bases from J, the gap between germline ends came to 11 bases. In germline, CDR1 is LNHDA, CDR2 SQIVND (reference sequence). The CDR3 DNA follows: TGTGCCAGTAGTATAACCGGTACGGGGCCCCAGCATTTT. Its protein is CASSITGTGPQHF.

This chain joins TRBV7-8 and TRBJ1-2, with D possibly TRBD1 on 6 matching bases. The germline V gene encodes CDR1 SGHVS and CDR2 FQNEAQ. The CDR3 sequence is 13 residues long. The V and J ends lost 3 bases and 3 bases respectively, with 8 bases between them. DNA of the CDR3: TGTGCCAGCAGCTTGGGGGCGGACTATGGCTACACCTTC. Amino acids: CASSLGADYGYTF.